Listed below are T cell receptor beta chains from one sample, sequenced in a study of control samples from healthy donors and cancer patients. The protocol was immunoSEQ multiplex PCR, while the TCRdb copy is restricted to in-frame clones and leaves out a portion. The sample contains 98,000 or so clones, roughly 82% of which appear only once. Input material: blood. Receptors originate from a man between 60 and 75 years old in good health. Both conserved end residues are part of each CDR3. The order of the fields is V gene, clone size, D gene, J gene, CDR3 DNA, CDR3 protein. A D gene is named only where the DNA matches it firmly. Clone sizes are given selectively: once, few, many, or a class where the clone is expanded.

v_call: TRBV27
clone_size: .
d_call: .
j_call: TRBJ2-1
cdr3_nt: TGTGCCAGCAGCTCCGCGATCAATGAGCAGTTCTTC
cdr3_aa: CASSSAINEQFF

v_call: TRBV11-2
clone_size: .
d_call: .
j_call: TRBJ1-1
cdr3_nt: TGTGCCAGCAGCTTAGAGGGGGCTTTGAACACTGAAGCTTTCTTT
cdr3_aa: CASSLEGALNTEAFF

v_call: TRBV4-1
clone_size: .
d_call: .
j_call: TRBJ2-3
cdr3_nt: TGCGCCAGCAGCCAAGATCGGCTAGTTTCAACAGATACGCAGTATTTT
cdr3_aa: CASSQDRLVSTDTQYF

v_call: TRBV14
clone_size: once
d_call: TRBD2
j_call: TRBJ2-1
cdr3_nt: TGTGCCAGCAGCCTAGCGGGAGGCGAACTCTCCTACAATGAGCAGTTCTTC
cdr3_aa: CASSLAGGELSYNEQFF

v_call: TRBV27
clone_size: .
d_call: TRBD1
j_call: TRBJ1-6
cdr3_nt: TGTGCCAGCAGTTTGGGACAGCAGAATAATTCACCCCTCCACTTT
cdr3_aa: CASSLGQQNNSPLHF

v_call: TRBV27
clone_size: .
d_call: .
j_call: TRBJ2-5
cdr3_nt: TGTGCCAGCAGTCCCCTAGGGGGGCAAGAGACCCAGTACTTC
cdr3_aa: CASSPLGGQETQYF

v_call: TRBV19
clone_size: .
d_call: .
j_call: TRBJ2-7
cdr3_nt: TGTGCCAGTAGTCCCGGAGGGACCTACGAGCAGTACTTC
cdr3_aa: CASSPGGTYEQYF

v_call: TRBV7-9
clone_size: .
d_call: .
j_call: TRBJ1-2
cdr3_nt: TGTGCCAGCAGTACACAGATAGGGGCCCCGGTCTATGGCTACACCTTC
cdr3_aa: CASSTQIGAPVYGYTF

v_call: TRBV30
clone_size: .
d_call: TRBD1
j_call: TRBJ1-2
cdr3_nt: TGTGCCTGGAGTACACAGGGGGCGAACGGCTACACCTTC
cdr3_aa: CAWSTQGANGYTF

v_call: TRBV6-5
clone_size: .
d_call: .
j_call: TRBJ1-2
cdr3_nt: TGTGCCAGCAGTTACGGGTCAGGGTATGGCTACACCTTC
cdr3_aa: CASSYGSGYGYTF

v_call: TRBV28
clone_size: .
d_call: TRBD1
j_call: TRBJ2-2
cdr3_nt: TGTGCCAGCAGTTTAAGTTGGGACAGGGGATGGACCGGGGAGCTGTTTTTT
cdr3_aa: CASSLSWDRGWTGELFF

v_call: TRBV10-3
clone_size: .
d_call: .
j_call: TRBJ1-5
cdr3_nt: TGTGCCACTGGCGTAGGGAGCGATCAGCCCCAGCATTTT
cdr3_aa: CATGVGSDQPQHF

v_call: TRBV7-9
clone_size: .
d_call: TRBD2
j_call: TRBJ2-1
cdr3_nt: TGTGCCAGCAGCTCCGGGACTAGCGGGAACTACAATGAGCAGTTCTTC
cdr3_aa: CASSSGTSGNYNEQFF

v_call: TRBV6-5
clone_size: .
d_call: .
j_call: TRBJ2-1
cdr3_nt: TGTGCCAGCGCGGTCCTTGGGAGCAATGAGCAGTTCTTC
cdr3_aa: CASAVLGSNEQFF

v_call: TRBV18
clone_size: .
d_call: TRBD2
j_call: TRBJ2-5
cdr3_nt: TGTGCCAGCTCACCGGGACTAGCGGGGCACCAAGAGACCCAGTACTTC
cdr3_aa: CASSPGLAGHQETQYF

v_call: TRBV27
clone_size: .
d_call: TRBD2
j_call: TRBJ2-1
cdr3_nt: TGTGCCAGCAGTTTACCGACTAGCGGGGGTCGGGATGAGCAGTTCTTC
cdr3_aa: CASSLPTSGGRDEQFF

v_call: TRBV19
clone_size: .
d_call: TRBD2
j_call: TRBJ2-7
cdr3_nt: TGTGCCAGTAGTATAGGACTAGCGCCCCACGAGCAGTACTTC
cdr3_aa: CASSIGLAPHEQYF

v_call: TRBV24-1
clone_size: once
d_call: TRBD1
j_call: TRBJ2-5
cdr3_nt: TGTGCCACCAGTGACCAAACCAGGGGGCGGGTGGAGACCCAGTACTTC
cdr3_aa: CATSDQTRGRVETQYF

v_call: TRBV11-2
clone_size: .
d_call: .
j_call: TRBJ2-5
cdr3_nt: TGTGCCAGCAGCCGGTCGGATCTTAGGACCCAGTACTTC
cdr3_aa: CASSRSDLRTQYF

v_call: TRBV6-6
clone_size: .
d_call: TRBD1
j_call: TRBJ2-3
cdr3_nt: TGTGCCATAACGACAGGGTGGGCAGATACGCAGTATTTT
cdr3_aa: CAITTGWADTQYF

v_call: TRBV2
clone_size: .
d_call: .
j_call: TRBJ1-4
cdr3_nt: TGTGCCAGCAGGGCCCCGTATGCAACTAATGAAAAACTGTTTTTT
cdr3_aa: CASRAPYATNEKLFF